This TCR beta chain was obtained from a study of tumor and adjacent non-tumor tissue in lung cancer. The overall study: Histology: about a dozen adenocarcinoma, a couple of squamous cell carcinoma, 1 small cell lung cancer.

Worth noting for this clonotype: Its antigen remains unknown. This may be a read error, as it is one base from a much larger clone.

Trimming removed 5 bases from V and 6 bases from J; junction bases left unmatched: 9. The CDR3 runs to 15 residues. Germline-derived CDR1 and CDR2 are SEHNR and FQNEAQ (reference sequence). Notes on the study in general: Significantly higher TCR diversity was found in tumor than normal lung. Top 100 clones took a larger repertoire share in normal lung.

This sample's RNA came from whole unsorted tissue. Three rounds of nested PCR, following a modified ARM-PCR protocol, produced the TCRbeta library. TCRdb ran MiXCR on the multiplex PCR reads and lists one entry per CDR3 protein. The sample has about 93,000 distinct CDR3 sequences, roughly 66% seen once. The origin of this receptor is a man between 60 and 70 years old with non-small cell lung cancer. The chain combines TRBV7-9 with TRBJ2-1, with TRBD2 matching over 8 bases. The sequenced sample was lung tumor tissue. The CDR3 DNA reads as TGTGCCAGCAGCCACTTAGCGGGACTATTCAATGAGCAGTTCTTC. Amino acid sequence: CASSHLAGLFNEQFF.